These 23 T cell receptor beta chains originate from one sample sequenced in a study of shared clonotypes between healthy human individuals. The repertoire was sequenced with immunoSEQ multiplex PCR; TCRdb's copy has only in-frame clones and lacks some. This table has 2 million to 2.5 million clones, under 95% appearing once. Sequenced: naive CD4+ T cells from PBMCs. As to subset: CD45RA+ positively selected. Every receptor here comes from a man aged 18 to 35 in good health. Some clones in this sample may be carry-over from other donors' samples.

The rearrangement links TRBV7-8 to TRBJ2-3; 9 bases line up with TRBD2. CDR1 and CDR2 (germline): SGHVS, FQNEAQ. The CDR3 has 16 residues. Germline trimming cut 1 base from V and 4 bases from J; bases unmatched to any gene: 6. Written as DNA, the CDR3 is TGTGCCAGCAGCTTAGTTAGCGGGAGCGGGGCAGATACGCAGTATTTT. This sequence encodes CASSLVSGSGADTQYF. Combining the CDR3 with reference TRBV7-8 and TRBJ2-3 gives the whole variable domain GAGVSQSPRYKVAKRGQDVALRCDPISGHVSLFWYQQALGQGPEFLTYFQNEAQLDKSGLPSDRFFAERPEGSVSTLKIQRTQQEDSAVYLCASSLVSGSGADTQYFGPGTRLTVL.

V is TRBV7-2 and J is TRBJ2-5, with D hard to call. The germline CDR1 and CDR2 sequences are SGHTA and FQGNSA. The CDR3 spans 12 residues. V lost 5 bases, J lost 5 bases, and 9 bases lay in between. CDR3 region: CASSHPRETQYF. CDR3 nucleotide sequence: TGTGCCAGCAGCCACCCCCGGGAGACCCAGTACTTC.

This sequence joins TRBV6-6 and TRBJ2-1; 10 bases match TRBD2. The CDR3 has 13 amino acids. The junction had 5 bases not matched to a gene; V was cut back by 9 bases and J by 6 bases. CDR1 is MNHNY and CDR2 is SVGAGI in the germline V gene (reference sequence). CDR3 coding DNA: TGTGCCAGTCTAGCGGGAGCCGCCAATGAGCAGTTCTTC. Residues: CASLAGAANEQFF.

The V gene is TRBV5-1, the J gene TRBJ2-5, with 9 bases that match TRBD2. This CDR3 comprises 16 residues. Germline values: CDR1 SGHRS, CDR2 YFSETQ. The V gene end was trimmed by 4 bases and the J gene end by 0 bases; junction bases not matched to a gene: 7. The CDR3 DNA is TGCGCCAGCAGCGAGAAGCCTAGCGGGAACCAAGAGACCCAGTACTTC. This encodes CASSEKPSGNQETQYF.

The V and J genes are TRBV6-6 and TRBJ2-1; TRBD1 aligns across 7 bases. The length of the CDR3 is 13 residues. Germline lookup yields CDR1 MNHNY and CDR2 SVGAGI (reference sequence). Germline trimming cut 5 bases from V and 14 bases from J; bases unmatched to any gene: 12. CDR3 amino acids: CASSPGQAAEEFF. In nucleotides, the CDR3 is TGTGCCAGCAGTCCAGGACAGGCGGCAGAGGAGTTCTTC.

The J gene is TRBJ2-1, the V gene TRBV28, with a weak D call TRBD2 (5 bases). V was shortened by 2 bases and J by 10 bases, with 15 bases between the two germline ends. The CDR3 spans 14 residues. CDR1 is MDHEN and CDR2 is SYDVKM in the germline V gene. The CDR3 nucleotides read TGTGCCAGCAGTTTAAGCTCTAGCCCCCTCGAGCAGTTCTTC. Protein sequence: CASSLSSSPLEQFF.

The gene calls are TRBV7-2 and TRBJ1-6, with 7 bases aligning to TRBD1. The CDR3 has 19 residues. The germline V gene encodes CDR1 SGHTA and CDR2 FQGNSA. V was clipped by 3 bases and J by 9 bases; unmatched bases: 20. In DNA, the CDR3 is TGTGCCAGCAGCTTTACGGGGGGCAAACCGACAGGGCTTGGTTCACCCCTCCACTTT. Protein sequence: CASSFTGGKPTGLGSPLHF.

The chain employs TRBV5-6 and TRBJ1-4; 10 bases match TRBD1. V dropped 4 bases and J dropped 4; count of bases not matched to a gene: 7. Germline V gives CDR1 SGHDT, CDR2 YYEEEE. The CDR3 sequence is 16 residues long. CDR3 DNA: TGTGCCAGCAGCGGGGGACAGGGGAGATTTAATGAAAAACTGTTTTTT. It codes for CASSGGQGRFNEKLFF.

With regard to this clone: The sample has other DNA sequences that encode this CDR3 too. V and J are TRBV5-1 and TRBJ2-7; D perhaps matches TRBD1 (6 bases). The germline V and J ends were trimmed by 0 bases and 2 bases, with 9 bases remaining between them. This CDR3 has 14 amino acids. CDR1 and CDR2 (germline): SGHRS, YFSETQ. In nucleotides, the CDR3 is TGCGCCAGCAGCTTGGGGGGGCCGACCTACGAGCAGTACTTC. Its translation: CASSLGGPTYEQYF. Full variable domain (rest looked up from reference TRBV5-1 and TRBJ2-7): KAGVTQTPRYLIKTRGQQVTLSCSPISGHRSVSWYQQTPGQGLQFLFEYFSETQRNKGNFPGRFSGRQFSNSRSEMNVSTLELGDSALYLCASSLGGPTYEQYFGPGTRLTVT.

The V and J genes are TRBV19 and TRBJ1-2; weak D call: TRBD1 (6 bases). Germline V gives CDR1 LNHDA, CDR2 SQIVND (reference sequence). V dropped 4 bases and J dropped 2 bases, with 14 bases sitting between them. CDR3 size: 15 residues. CDR3: CASSTQSRGNYGYTF. The CDR3 nucleotides are TGTGCCAGTAGTACCCAGTCGAGGGGGAACTATGGCTACACCTTC.

In DNA, the CDR3 is TGTGCCAGCAAGGGAAAGGGTACCTCTGGAAACACCATATATTTT. Encoded protein: CASKGKGTSGNTIYF. This chain joins TRBV27 and TRBJ1-3; no firm D call. The CDR3 consists of 15 residues. Trimming removed 7 bases from V and 0 bases from J, with 13 bases in between. CDR1 MNHEY and CDR2 SMNVEV come from the germline V gene (reference sequence).

The chain couples TRBV28 to TRBJ2-7, with 7 bases matching TRBD1. V dropped 5 bases and J dropped 7; count of bases not matched to a gene: 14. This CDR3 spans 15 amino acids. CDR1 and CDR2 (germline): MDHEN, SYDVKM. CDR3 nucleotide sequence: TGTGCCAGCAGTACAGGGGCCTGGGCTTTAAGGGAGCAGTACTTC. This translates into CASSTGAWALREQYF.

This sequence joins TRBV28 and TRBJ2-7, with D unresolved. V gave up 6 bases and J gave up 0 bases, with 18 bases separating them. Germline values: CDR1 MDHEN, CDR2 SYDVKM. This CDR3 is 16 amino acids long. The CDR3 DNA reads as TGTGCCAGCAGCTACCCTAGGGCCCCGAGCTCCTACGAGCAGTACTTC. Translating it yields CASSYPRAPSSYEQYF.

On this clone itself: Within the sample, other DNA sequences also encode this same CDR3. V is TRBV19 and J is TRBJ2-5; D remains ambiguous. V dropped 3 bases and J dropped 4 bases, with 6 bases sitting between them. Germline loops: CDR1 LNHDA, CDR2 SQIVND (reference sequence). CDR3 size: 12 residues. CDR3 DNA sequence: TGTGCCAGTAGTATTCTCGGAGAGACCCAGTACTTC. Translated: CASSILGETQYF.

This clone was detected a few times. The rearrangement links TRBV2 to TRBJ2-2; D gene ambiguous. The germline V gene has CDR1 SNHLY and CDR2 FYNNEI. This CDR3 is 13 amino acids long. Trimming pared 3 bases from V and 1 base from J, leaving 3 bases between. CDR3 loop: CASSDWNTGELFF. In nucleotides, the CDR3 is TGTGCCAGCAGTGACTGGAACACCGGGGAGCTGTTTTTT.

The chain links TRBV19 to TRBJ1-2, with 7 bases that match TRBD1. The J segment lost 2 bases and the V segment lost 6 bases, leaving 15 bases of the junction unmatched. CDR3 length: 17 amino acids. CDR1 LNHDA and CDR2 SQIVND come from the germline V gene (reference sequence). The CDR3 loop reads CASSRAIAPTGNYGYTF. The CDR3 nucleotides are TGTGCCAGTAGCAGAGCCATAGCCCCGACAGGGAACTATGGCTACACCTTC.

The V and J genes are TRBV7-6 and TRBJ2-5; 8 bases fit TRBD2. The tail of the sequence fits TRBJ2-7 better, so the J call may be wrong. The CDR3 length is 15 residues. Germline V CDR1 and CDR2: SGHVS, FNYEAQ. The CDR3 DNA follows: TGTGCCAGCAGCTTAGCTTCTAGCGGGCAGTACGAGCAGTACTTC. Protein: CASSLASSGQYEQYF.

The chain joins TRBV19 to TRBJ1-5, with D perhaps TRBD1 (6 bases). Looked up from germline, CDR1 is LNHDA and CDR2 is SQIVND (reference sequence). V was pared by 6 bases and J by 4 bases, with 13 bases between. The CDR3 has 14 residues. CDR3 DNA sequence: TGTGCCAGTAGGATGGGGGCCCGTAATCAGCCCCAGCATTTT. It codes for CASRMGARNQPQHF.

The chain couples TRBV7-9 to TRBJ2-1, with 11 bases aligning to TRBD2. The J segment lost 5 bases and the V segment lost 5 bases, leaving 8 bases of the junction unmatched. Germline assignment: CDR1 SEHNR and CDR2 FQNEAQ (reference sequence). This CDR3 region has 16 residues. In DNA, the CDR3 is TGTGCCAGCAGCCCGTATCTAGCGGGAGGACACAATGAGCAGTTCTTC. Protein sequence: CASSPYLAGGHNEQFF. Variable domain in full (rest from reference TRBV7-9 and TRBJ2-1): DTGVSQNPRHKITKRGQNVTFRCDPISEHNRLYWYRQTLGQGPEFLTYFQNEAQLEKSRLLSDRFSAERPKGSFSTLEIQRTEQGDSAMYLCASSPYLAGGHNEQFFGPGTRLTVL.

The CDR3 DNA is TGCGCCAGCAGCATGGATACGGTCGGCTACACCTTC. Protein product: CASSMDTVGYTF. The chain links TRBV5-1 to TRBJ1-2; D ambiguous. This CDR3 contains 12 residues. Germline CDR1 reads SGHRS; CDR2 reads YFSETQ. The ends were cut back, 4 bases at V and 8 bases at J, with 12 bases in the middle.

Notes on this clone: This sample also contains other DNA sequences that code for the same CDR3. The CDR3, as DNA: TGTGCCAGCAGCGTAGGAAGCGGCGAAGAGACCCAGTACTTC. It specifies CASSVGSGEETQYF. This sequence joins TRBV9 and TRBJ2-5; maybe TRBD2 (5 bases). The germline V gene encodes CDR1 SGDLS and CDR2 YYNGEE. With 0 bases removed from V and 3 bases from J, the gap between germline ends came to 9 bases. The CDR3 sequence is 14 residues long.

This chain joins TRBV18 and TRBJ2-6; D possibly corresponds to TRBD1 (6 bases). Trimming removed 6 bases at V and 6 bases at J, with 18 bases between. Germline loops: CDR1 KGHSH, CDR2 LQKENI. The CDR3 sequence is 16 residues long. The CDR3 sequence: CASSQYQTGPANVLTF. The CDR3, as DNA: TGTGCCAGCTCCCAATATCAGACAGGTCCGGCCAACGTCCTGACTTTC.

This clone was seen more than once but under ten times. This sequence joins TRBV6-6 and TRBJ1-1, with 10 bases identical to TRBD1. Looked up from germline, CDR1 is MNHNY and CDR2 is SVGAGI (reference sequence). V trimming: 5 bases; J trimming: 4 bases; junction bases outside the gene matches: 4. This CDR3 spans 14 amino acids. This CDR3 is CASSRQGASTEAFF. Written as DNA, the CDR3 is TGTGCCAGCAGTAGACAGGGGGCATCCACTGAAGCTTTCTTT.